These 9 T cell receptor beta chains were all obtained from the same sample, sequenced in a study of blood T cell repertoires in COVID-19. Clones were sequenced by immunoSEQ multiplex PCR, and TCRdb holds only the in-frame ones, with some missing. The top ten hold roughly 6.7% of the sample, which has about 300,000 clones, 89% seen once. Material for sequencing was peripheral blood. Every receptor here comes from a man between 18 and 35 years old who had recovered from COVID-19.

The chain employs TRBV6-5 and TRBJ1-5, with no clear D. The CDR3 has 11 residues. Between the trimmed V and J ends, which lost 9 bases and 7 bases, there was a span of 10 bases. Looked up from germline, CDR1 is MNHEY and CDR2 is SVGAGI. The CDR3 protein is CASGETQPQHF. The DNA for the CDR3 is TGTGCCAGTGGGGAGACCCAGCCCCAGCATTTT.

The CDR3 is CASSQDSVGKETQYF. In DNA, the CDR3 is TGCGCCAGCAGCCAAGATTCCGTCGGGAAAGAGACCCAGTACTTC. V gene TRBV4-1 combines with J gene TRBJ2-5; D possibly corresponds to TRBD2 (5 bases). This CDR3 is 15 amino acids long. Trimming removed 0 bases at V and 3 bases at J, with 11 bases between. The germline V gene has CDR1 MGHRA and CDR2 YSYEKL.

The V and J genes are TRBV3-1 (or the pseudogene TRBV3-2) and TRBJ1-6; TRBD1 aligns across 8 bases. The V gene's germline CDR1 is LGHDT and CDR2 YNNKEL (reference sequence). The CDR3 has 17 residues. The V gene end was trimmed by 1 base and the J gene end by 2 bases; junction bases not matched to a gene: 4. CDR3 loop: CASSQGPGGAYNSPLHF. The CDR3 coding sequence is TGTGCCAGCAGCCAAGGCCCAGGGGGCGCCTATAATTCACCCCTCCACTTT.

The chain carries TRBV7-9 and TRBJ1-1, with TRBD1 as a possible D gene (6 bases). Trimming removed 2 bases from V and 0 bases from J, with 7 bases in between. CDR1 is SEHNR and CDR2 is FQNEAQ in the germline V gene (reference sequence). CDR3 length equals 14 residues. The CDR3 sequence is CASSLQGLNTEAFF. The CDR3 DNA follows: TGTGCCAGCAGCTTACAGGGGCTGAACACTGAAGCTTTCTTT.

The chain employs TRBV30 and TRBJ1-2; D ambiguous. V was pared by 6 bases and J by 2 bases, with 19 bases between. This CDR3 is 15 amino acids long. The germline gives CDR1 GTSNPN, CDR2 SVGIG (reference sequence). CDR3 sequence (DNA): TGTGCCTGCAGTTTAGGCGGCGGATTAAACTATGGCTACACCTTC. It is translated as CACSLGGGLNYGYTF.

The CDR3 DNA reads as TGTGCCAGCAGCTTAGAGAGGTCCTCTGGGGCCAACGTCCTGACTTTC. Encoded protein: CASSLERSSGANVLTF. V and J are TRBV7-9 and TRBJ2-6; D not resolved. There are 16 residues in the CDR3. The germline CDR1 and CDR2 sequences are SEHNR and FQNEAQ (reference sequence). Trimming cost V 1 base and J 0 bases, with 7 bases left between them. Based on the CDR3 plus reference TRBV7-9 and TRBJ2-6, the full variable domain is DTGVSQNPRHKITKRGQNVTFRCDPISEHNRLYWYRQTLGQGPEFLTYFQNEAQLEKSRLLSDRFSAERPKGSFSTLEIQRTEQGDSAMYLCASSLERSSGANVLTFGAGSRLTVL.

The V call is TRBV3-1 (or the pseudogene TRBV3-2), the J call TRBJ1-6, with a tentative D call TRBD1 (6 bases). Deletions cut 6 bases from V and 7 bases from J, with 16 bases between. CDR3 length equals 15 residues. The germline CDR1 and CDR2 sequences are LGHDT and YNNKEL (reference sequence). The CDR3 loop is CASSPTSGTNSPLHF. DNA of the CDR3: TGTGCCAGCAGTCCAACCTCAGGGACAAATTCACCCCTCCACTTT.

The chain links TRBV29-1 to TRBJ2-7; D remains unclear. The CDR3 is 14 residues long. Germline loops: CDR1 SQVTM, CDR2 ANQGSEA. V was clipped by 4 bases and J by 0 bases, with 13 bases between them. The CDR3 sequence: CSVGGSLFSYEQYF. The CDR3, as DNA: TGCAGCGTTGGAGGCAGCCTTTTCTCCTACGAGCAGTACTTC.

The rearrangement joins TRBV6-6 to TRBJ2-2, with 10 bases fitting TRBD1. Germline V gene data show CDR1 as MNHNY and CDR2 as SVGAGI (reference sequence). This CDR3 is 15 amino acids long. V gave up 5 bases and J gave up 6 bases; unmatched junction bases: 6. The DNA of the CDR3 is TGTGCCAGCAGTAGGGACAGGGGTGGCGCCGGGGAGCTGTTTTTT. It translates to CASSRDRGGAGELFF.